This T cell receptor (beta chain) is drawn from a study of response to subunit inactivated influenza vaccine. This clonotype came up a few times. Antigen unknown. Study-wide results and limits: The study's authors posited that every seasonal influenza vaccination enlists few new T cells.

Germline CDR1 KGHDR, CDR2 SFDVKD. The CDR3 totals 12 residues. V dropped 9 bases and J dropped 5 bases, with 10 bases sitting between them. Each CDR3 protein is one row after TCRdb ran MiXCR on the RT-PCR reads. Of 530,000 or so distinct CDR3 sequences in the sample, 12% were seen once. The sample was PBMCs from blood, taken on the day of vaccination. The receptor was derived from a man over 45 who received an inactivated influenza vaccine. This chain links TRBV24-1 with TRBJ1-5, with D unresolved. The CDR3: CATVEPDQPQHF. CDR3 coding DNA: TGTGCCACCGTTGAACCCGATCAGCCCCAGCATTTT.